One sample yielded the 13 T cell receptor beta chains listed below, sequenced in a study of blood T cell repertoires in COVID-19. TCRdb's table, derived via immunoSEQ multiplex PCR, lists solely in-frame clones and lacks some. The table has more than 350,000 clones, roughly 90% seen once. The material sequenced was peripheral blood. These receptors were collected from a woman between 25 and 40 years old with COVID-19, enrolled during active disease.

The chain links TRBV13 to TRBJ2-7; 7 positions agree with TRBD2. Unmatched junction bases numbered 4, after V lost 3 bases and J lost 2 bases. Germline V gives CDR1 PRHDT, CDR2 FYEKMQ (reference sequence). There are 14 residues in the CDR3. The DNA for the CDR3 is TGTGCCAGCAGCTTGGGGAGGGGTCCCTACGAGCAGTACGTC. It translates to CASSLGRGPYEQYV.

The CDR3 coding sequence is TGTGCCAGCAGTTACGCGGCAGCCCTCGTCAATCAGCCCCAGCATTTT. This codes for CASSYAAALVNQPQHF. The rearrangement links TRBV6-2 or TRBV6-3 to TRBJ1-5; D unclear. CDR3 length: 16 amino acids. The germline gives CDR1 MNHEY, CDR2 SVGEGT. V lost 2 bases and J lost 3, with 14 bases in between.

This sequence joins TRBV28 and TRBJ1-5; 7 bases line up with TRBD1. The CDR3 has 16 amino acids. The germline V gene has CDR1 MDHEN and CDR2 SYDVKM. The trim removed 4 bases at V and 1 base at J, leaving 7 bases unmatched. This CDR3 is CASSYLVQGSNQPQHF. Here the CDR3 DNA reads TGTGCCAGCAGTTATTTAGTACAGGGGAGCAATCAGCCCCAGCATTTT.

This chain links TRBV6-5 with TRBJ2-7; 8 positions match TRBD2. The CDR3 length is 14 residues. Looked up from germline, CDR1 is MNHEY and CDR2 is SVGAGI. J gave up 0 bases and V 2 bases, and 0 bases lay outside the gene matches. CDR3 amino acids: CASSYTSGSYEQYF. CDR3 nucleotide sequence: TGTGCCAGCAGTTACACTAGCGGCTCCTACGAGCAGTACTTC.

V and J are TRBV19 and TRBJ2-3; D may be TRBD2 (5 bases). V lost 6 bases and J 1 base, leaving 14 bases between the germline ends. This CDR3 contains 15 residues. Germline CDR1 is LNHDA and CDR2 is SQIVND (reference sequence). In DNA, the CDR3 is TGTGCCAGTAGAAGAAGCAAGAGGGGCACAGATACGCAGTATTTT. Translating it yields CASRRSKRGTDTQYF.

Here the CDR3 DNA reads TGTGCCAGCAGTTACCCCCAGGGGAAAAAATTAATAAGCAATCAGCCCCAGCATTTT. It translates to CASSYPQGKKLISNQPQHF. The V call is TRBV6-2 or TRBV6-3, the J call TRBJ1-5; tentative D call: TRBD1 (6 bases). The V end was cut by 2 bases, the J end by 1 base, with 21 bases between. CDR3 size: 19 residues. Germline CDR1 reads MNHEY; CDR2 reads SVGEGT.

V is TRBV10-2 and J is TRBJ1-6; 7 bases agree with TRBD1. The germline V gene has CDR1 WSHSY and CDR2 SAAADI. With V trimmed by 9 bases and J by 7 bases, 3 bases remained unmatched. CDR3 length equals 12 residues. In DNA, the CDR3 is TGCGCCAGTTGGACAGGCAATTCACCCCTCCACTTT. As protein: CASWTGNSPLHF.

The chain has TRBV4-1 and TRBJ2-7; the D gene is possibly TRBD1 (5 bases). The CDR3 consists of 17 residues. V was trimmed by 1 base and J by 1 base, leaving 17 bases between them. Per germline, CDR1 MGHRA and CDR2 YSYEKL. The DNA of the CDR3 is TGCGCCAGCAGCCAAGTTGATCTAGGGGTGGGGTCCTACGAGCAGTACTTC. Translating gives CASSQVDLGVGSYEQYF.

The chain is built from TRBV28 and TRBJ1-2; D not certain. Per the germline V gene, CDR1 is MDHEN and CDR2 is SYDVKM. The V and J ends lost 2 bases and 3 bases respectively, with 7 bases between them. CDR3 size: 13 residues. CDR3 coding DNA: TGTGCCAGCAGTTTAAGGCAGGACTATGGCTACACCTTC. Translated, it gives CASSLRQDYGYTF.

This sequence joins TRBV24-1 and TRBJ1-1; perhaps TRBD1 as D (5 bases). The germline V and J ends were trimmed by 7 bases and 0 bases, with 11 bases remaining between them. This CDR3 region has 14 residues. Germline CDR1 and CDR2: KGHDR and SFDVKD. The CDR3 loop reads CATRTDSMNTEAFF. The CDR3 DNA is TGTGCCACCAGAACAGACAGCATGAACACTGAAGCTTTCTTT.

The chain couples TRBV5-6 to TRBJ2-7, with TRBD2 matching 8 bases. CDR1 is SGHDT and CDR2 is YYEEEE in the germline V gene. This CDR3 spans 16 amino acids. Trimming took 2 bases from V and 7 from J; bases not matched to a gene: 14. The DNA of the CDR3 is TGTGCCAGCAGCTTTCAAGTAGCGGGACGGGAATGGGAGCAGTACGTC. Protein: CASSFQVAGREWEQYV.

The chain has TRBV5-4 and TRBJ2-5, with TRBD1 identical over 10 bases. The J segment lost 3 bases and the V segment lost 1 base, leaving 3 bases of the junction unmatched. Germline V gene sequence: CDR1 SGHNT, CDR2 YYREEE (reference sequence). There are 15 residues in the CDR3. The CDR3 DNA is TGTGCCAGCAGCTTGATTGGGACAGGGGAAGAGACCCAGTACTTC. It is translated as CASSLIGTGEETQYF. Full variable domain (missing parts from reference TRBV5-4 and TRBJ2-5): ETGVTQSPTHLIKTRGQQVTLRCSSQSGHNTVSWYQQALGQGPQFIFQYYREEENGRGNFPPRFSGLQFPNYSSELNVNALELDDSALYLCASSLIGTGEETQYFGPGTRLLVL.

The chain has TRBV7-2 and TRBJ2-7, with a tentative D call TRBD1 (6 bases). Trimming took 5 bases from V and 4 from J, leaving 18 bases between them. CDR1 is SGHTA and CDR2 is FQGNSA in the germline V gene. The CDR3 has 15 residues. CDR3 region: CASSPTPTGSYEQYV. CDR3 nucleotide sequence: TGTGCCAGCAGCCCCACTCCGACAGGTTCTTACGAGCAGTACGTC.